This T cell receptor beta chain was recorded in a study of beta chain features in type 1 diabetes. Overall study: There was similarity between patients and healthy donors in age, gender and cell yields.

The sequenced template was cDNA made from the entire isolated RNA. Profiling relied on immunoSEQ multiplex PCR, and the TCRdb table lists in-frame clones only, not all of them. The table lists 600,000 to 700,000 clones, about an eighth of them singletons. Notes on the study in general: Shorter TCRB CDR3s, moderately but significantly so, were found in Type 1 diabetes patients in all four CD4+ subsets.

Worth noting for this clone: Antigen specificity is unknown.

Specimen: naive CD4+ T cells from blood. The TCR originated in a young man with type 1 diabetes.

The CDR3 is CASSQYYGTSGVLAPETQYF. DNA of the CDR3: TGTGCCAGCAGCCAGTATTATGGGACTAGCGGGGTTTTGGCGCCAGAGACCCAGTACTTC. V usage is TRBV4-2 and J usage is TRBJ2-5; 13 bases match TRBD2. Per the germline V gene, CDR1 is LGHNA and CDR2 is YNFKEQ. Trimming cost V 3 bases and J 4 bases; bases outside gene matches: 17. This CDR3 comprises 20 residues.